The source of this T cell receptor beta chain is a study of identical twins. This clonotype was counted ten times or more. Its matching antigen is unknown. Study results and caveats: Insertions were reduced in abundant cord blood beta clonotypes but not in memory repertoires. Twins shared beta out-of-frame sequences in excess, but this excess was weaker.

This CDR3 has 10 amino acids. Looked up from germline, CDR1 is DFQATT and CDR2 is SNEGSKA (reference sequence). MiXCR was run by TCRdb on the 5' RACE reads, yielding one entry per CDR3 protein. The sample consists of 750,000 to 950,000 distinct CDR3 sequences, roughly an eighth of them appearing once. The same specimen was also included in a second study, on yellow fever vaccine responses in identical twins.

The chain carries TRBV20-1 and TRBJ2-1; D gene uncertain. The sample was PBMCs. The TCR sequence derives from a woman aged 18-29 years in good health. DNA of the CDR3: TGCAGCGCTCCTAGGCATGAGCAGTTCTTC. It translates to CSAPRHEQFF.